Sequencing of this T cell receptor beta chain was carried out in a study of metastatic and nonmetastatic thyroid tumors. About the research overall: Malignant thyroid and benign thyroid patients provided blood and tumor or nodule tissue whose repertoires were compared. Study conclusions and caveats: Compared with benign nodules, malignant thyroid tumors were reported to have significantly higher TCR beta diversity in both blood and tumor.

Per the original data handling: To classify distant metastasis in papillary thyroid cancer, a model was built from CDR3 differences across clinicopathological groups. TCRdb re-clonotyped the PCR reads through MiXCR. These V and J calls derive from TCRdb rather than the authors' analysis. The data contain 31,000 or so clones, just under 30% of them singletons. CDR3 size: 16 residues. With 7 bases clipped from V and 5 bases from J, the junction kept 16 bases outside the gene matches. Concerning this clone itself: Its matching antigen is unknown.

Prior to thyroid surgery, none of the patients had received any treatment. Sequencing used blood. The clonotype was recovered from a female donor with papillary thyroid cancer or a benign thyroid nodule (not recorded which). Some clones in this sample may be carry-over from other donors' samples. V and J are TRBV12-3 or TRBV12-4 and TRBJ2-7, with 8 bases identical to TRBD2. This CDR3 is CASTSWWAGGPNEQYF. CDR3 bases: TGTGCCAGCACCTCCTGGTGGGCGGGAGGCCCGAACGAGCAGTACTTC.